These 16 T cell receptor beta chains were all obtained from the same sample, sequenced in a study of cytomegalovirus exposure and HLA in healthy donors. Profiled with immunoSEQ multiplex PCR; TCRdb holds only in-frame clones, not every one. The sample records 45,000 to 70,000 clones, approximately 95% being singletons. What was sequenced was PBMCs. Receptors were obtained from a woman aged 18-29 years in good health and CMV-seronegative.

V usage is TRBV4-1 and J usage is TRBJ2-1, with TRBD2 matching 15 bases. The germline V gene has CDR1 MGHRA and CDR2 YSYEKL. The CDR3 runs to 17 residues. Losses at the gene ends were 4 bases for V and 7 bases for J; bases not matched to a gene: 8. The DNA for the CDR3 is TGCGCCAGCAGCCTTCTCCGGACTAGCGGGGGGGGGAATGAGCAGTTCTTC. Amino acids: CASSLLRTSGGGNEQFF.

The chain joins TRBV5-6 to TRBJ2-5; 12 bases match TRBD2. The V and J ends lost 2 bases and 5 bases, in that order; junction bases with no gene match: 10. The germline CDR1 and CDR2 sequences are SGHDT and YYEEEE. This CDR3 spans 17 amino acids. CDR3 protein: CASSFKLAGGPRETQYF. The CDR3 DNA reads TGTGCCAGCAGCTTTAAACTAGCGGGAGGACCGAGGGAGACCCAGTACTTC.

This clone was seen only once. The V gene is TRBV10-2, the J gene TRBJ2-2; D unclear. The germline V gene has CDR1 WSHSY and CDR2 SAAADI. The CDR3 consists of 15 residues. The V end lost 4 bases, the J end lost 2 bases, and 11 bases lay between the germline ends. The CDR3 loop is CASSGGEGNTGELFF. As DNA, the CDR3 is TGCGCCAGCAGTGGCGGAGAAGGCAACACCGGGGAGCTGTTTTTT.

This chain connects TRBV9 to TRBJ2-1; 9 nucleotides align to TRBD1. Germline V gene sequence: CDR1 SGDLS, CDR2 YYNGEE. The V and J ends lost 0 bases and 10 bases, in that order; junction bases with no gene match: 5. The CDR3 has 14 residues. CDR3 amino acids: CASSVVQGAREQFF. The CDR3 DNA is TGTGCCAGCAGCGTAGTACAGGGGGCGAGGGAGCAGTTCTTC. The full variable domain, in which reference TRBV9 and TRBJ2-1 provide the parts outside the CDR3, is DSGVTQTPKHLITATGQRVTLRCSPRSGDLSVYWYQQSLDQGLQFLIQYYNGEERAKGNILERFSAQQFPDLHSELNLSSLELGDSALYFCASSVVQGAREQFFGPGTRLTVL.

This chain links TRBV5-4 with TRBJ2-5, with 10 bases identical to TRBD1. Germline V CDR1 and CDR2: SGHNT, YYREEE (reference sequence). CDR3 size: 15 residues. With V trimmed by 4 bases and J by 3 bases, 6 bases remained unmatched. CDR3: CASSGGQGFEETQYF. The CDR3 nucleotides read TGTGCCAGCAGCGGGGGACAGGGGTTCGAAGAGACCCAGTACTTC.

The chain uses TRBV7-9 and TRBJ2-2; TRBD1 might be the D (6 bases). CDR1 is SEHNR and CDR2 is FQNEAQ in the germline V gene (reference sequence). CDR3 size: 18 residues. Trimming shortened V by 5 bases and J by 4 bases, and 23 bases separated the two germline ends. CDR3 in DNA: TGTGCCAGCAGCCCCTGGGGGAACAGGGAGACGAGCACCGGGGAGCTGTTTTTT. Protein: CASSPWGNRETSTGELFF.

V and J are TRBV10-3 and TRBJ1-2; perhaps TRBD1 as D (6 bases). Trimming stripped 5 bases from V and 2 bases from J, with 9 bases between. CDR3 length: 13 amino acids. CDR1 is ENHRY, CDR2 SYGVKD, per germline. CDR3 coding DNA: TGTGCCATCAGTAAACAGGGAAACTATGGCTACACCTTC. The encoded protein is CAISKQGNYGYTF.

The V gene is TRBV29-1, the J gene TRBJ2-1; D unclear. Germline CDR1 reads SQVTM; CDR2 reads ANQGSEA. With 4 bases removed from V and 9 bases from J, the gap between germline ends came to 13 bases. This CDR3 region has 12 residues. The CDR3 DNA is TGCAGCGTTGCTCCGGGTCCCGTTGAGCAGTTCTTC. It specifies CSVAPGPVEQFF.

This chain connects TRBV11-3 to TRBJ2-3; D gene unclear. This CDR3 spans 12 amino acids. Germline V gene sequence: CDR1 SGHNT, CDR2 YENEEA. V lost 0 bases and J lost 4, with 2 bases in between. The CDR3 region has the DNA TGTGCCAGCAGCTTAGACTCAGATACGCAGTATTTT. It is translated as CASSLDSDTQYF.

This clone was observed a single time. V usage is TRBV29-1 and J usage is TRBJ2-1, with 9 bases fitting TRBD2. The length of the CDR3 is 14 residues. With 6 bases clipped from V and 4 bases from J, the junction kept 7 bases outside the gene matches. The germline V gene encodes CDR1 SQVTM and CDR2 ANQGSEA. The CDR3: CSVDSGGRYNEQFF. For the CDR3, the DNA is TGCAGCGTCGATAGCGGGGGCCGTTACAATGAGCAGTTCTTC.

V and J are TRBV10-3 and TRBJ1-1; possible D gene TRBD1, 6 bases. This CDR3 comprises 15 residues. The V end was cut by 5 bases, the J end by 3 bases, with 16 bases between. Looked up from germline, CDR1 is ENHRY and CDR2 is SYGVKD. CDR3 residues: CAISKVRGQDTEAFF. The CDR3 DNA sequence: TGTGCCATCAGTAAAGTCAGGGGCCAGGACACTGAAGCTTTCTTT.

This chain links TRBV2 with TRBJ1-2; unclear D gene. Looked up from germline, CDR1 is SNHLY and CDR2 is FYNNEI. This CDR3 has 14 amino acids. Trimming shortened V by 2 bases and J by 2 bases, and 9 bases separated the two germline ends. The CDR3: CASSELNSNYGYTF. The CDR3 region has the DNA TGTGCCAGCAGTGAATTGAACAGCAACTATGGCTACACCTTC.

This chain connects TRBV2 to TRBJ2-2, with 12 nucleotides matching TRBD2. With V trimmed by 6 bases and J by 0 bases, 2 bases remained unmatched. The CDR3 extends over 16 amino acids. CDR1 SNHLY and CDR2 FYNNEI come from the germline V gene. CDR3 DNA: TGTGCCAGCAGCCGACTAGCGGGGGCGAACACCGGGGAGCTGTTTTTT. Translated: CASSRLAGANTGELFF.

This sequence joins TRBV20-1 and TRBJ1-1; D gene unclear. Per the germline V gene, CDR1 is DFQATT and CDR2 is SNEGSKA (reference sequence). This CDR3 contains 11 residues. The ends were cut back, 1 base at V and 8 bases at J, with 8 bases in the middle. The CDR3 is CSARGLLEAFF. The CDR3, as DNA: TGCAGTGCTAGAGGCCTATTAGAAGCTTTCTTT.

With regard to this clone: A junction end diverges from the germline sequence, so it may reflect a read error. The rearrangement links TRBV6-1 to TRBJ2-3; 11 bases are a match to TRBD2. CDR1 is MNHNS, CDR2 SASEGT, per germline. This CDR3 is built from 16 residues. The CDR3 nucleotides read TGTGCCAGCAGTGGCCTACTAGCGGGGGACACAAATACGCAGTATTTT. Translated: CASSGLLAGDTNTQYF.

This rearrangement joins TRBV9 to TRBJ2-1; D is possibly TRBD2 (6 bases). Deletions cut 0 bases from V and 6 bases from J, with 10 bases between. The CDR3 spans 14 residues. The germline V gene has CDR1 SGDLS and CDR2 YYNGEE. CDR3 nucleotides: TGTGCCAGCAGCGTAGATTGGGGAGGCAATGAGCAGTTCTTC. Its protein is CASSVDWGGNEQFF.